A selection of T cell receptor beta chains follows, all from one sample in a study of T cell repertoires in ileal Crohn's disease. Some clones are missing from TCRdb's copy, which holds only in-frame ones; the method was immunoSEQ multiplex PCR. The sample records roughly 10,000 clones, around 90% being singletons. Sequences were obtained from ileal tissue. All receptors come from an adult with Crohn's disease. CDR3s include the opening cysteine and the closing phenylalanine or tryptophan. The D gene is left open where the match is weak. Clone size is stated in some rows and not others, as once, few, many or a class when expanded.

V gene,D gene,clone size,J gene,CDR3 protein,CDR3 DNA
TRBV7-9,TRBD1,-,TRBJ1-5,CASSQIQGQPQHF,TGTGCCAGCAGCCAGATACAGGGGCAGCCCCAGCATTTT
TRBV5-1,-,-,TRBJ2-1,CASSLAFLGPNEQFF,TGCGCCAGCAGCTTGGCCTTCCTAGGACCCAATGAGCAGTTCTTC
TRBV6-5,-,-,TRBJ1-3,CASRPPGVEGTIYF,TGTGCCAGCAGGCCCCCGGGGGTGGAAGGCACCATATATTTT
TRBV11-2,-,-,TRBJ1-1,CASSLGARVAEAFF,TGTGCCAGCAGCTTAGGGGCCCGGGTGGCTGAAGCTTTCTTT
TRBV19,-,-,TRBJ1-1,CASRWVRDTEAFF,TGTGCCAGTAGATGGGTCAGGGACACTGAAGCTTTCTTT
TRBV11-2,-,-,TRBJ2-1,CASSYGWRSSVNEQFF,TGTGCCAGCAGTTACGGTTGGAGGTCTAGCGTGAATGAGCAGTTCTTC
TRBV2,TRBD1,-,TRBJ1-5,CASSFKGAFWSNQPQHF,TGTGCCAGCAGCTTCAAGGGGGCATTTTGGAGCAATCAGCCCCAGCATTTT
TRBV11-1,-,once,TRBJ2-3,CATGTGPSSTDTQYF,TGTGCCACCGGAACTGGACCTTCTAGCACAGATACGCAGTATTTT
TRBV5-1,TRBD2,-,TRBJ2-3,CASSRDSSGSSTDTQYF,TGCGCCAGCAGCCGCGACTCTAGCGGGAGCTCTACAGATACGCAGTATTTT
TRBV2,-,-,TRBJ1-4,CASSPGQRYSEKLFF,TGTGCCAGCAGTCCTGGACAGAGGTACAGTGAAAAACTGTTTTTT
TRBV6-5,TRBD1,-,TRBJ1-2,CASSGTGGYGYTF,TGTGCCAGCAGTGGGACAGGGGGCTATGGCTACACCTTC